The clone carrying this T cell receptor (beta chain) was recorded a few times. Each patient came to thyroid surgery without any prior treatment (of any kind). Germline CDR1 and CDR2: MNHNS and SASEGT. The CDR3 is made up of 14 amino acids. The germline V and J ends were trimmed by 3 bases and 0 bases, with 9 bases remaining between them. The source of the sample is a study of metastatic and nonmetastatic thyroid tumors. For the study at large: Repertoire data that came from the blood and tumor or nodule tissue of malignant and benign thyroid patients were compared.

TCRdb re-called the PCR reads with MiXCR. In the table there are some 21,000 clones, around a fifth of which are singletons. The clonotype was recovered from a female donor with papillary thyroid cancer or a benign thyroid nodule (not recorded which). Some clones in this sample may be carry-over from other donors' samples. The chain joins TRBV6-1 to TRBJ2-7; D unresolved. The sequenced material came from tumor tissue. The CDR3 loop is CASSERGPSYEQYF. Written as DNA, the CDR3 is TGTGCCAGCAGTGAGAGAGGACCCTCCTACGAGCAGTACTTC.